This T cell receptor (beta chain) was retrieved from a study of T cells in Graves' hyperthyroidism and ophthalmopathy. Study in general: Sampling of peripheral blood happened at initial diagnosis, prior to any treatment.

This clonotype was seen a handful of times. RNA transcripts were the template for amplifying TCR beta CDR3 regions. First-round RT-PCR targeting the TCR CDR3 was performed with the HTBI primer set. One entry per CDR3 protein, called by TCRdb with MiXCR from the multiplex PCR reads. The top ten clones hold around a sixth of a sample with some 700,000 distinct CDR3 sequences, about 18% of them seen once. V was clipped by 3 bases and J by 3 bases; unmatched bases: 6. The germline V gene encodes CDR1 MDHEN and CDR2 SYDVKM. The CDR3 extends over 15 amino acids. The source of this sequence is a man aged 50 to 60 with Graves' hyperthyroidism. The sequenced sample was blood. V is TRBV28 and J is TRBJ2-3; 7 nucleotides line up with TRBD2. The CDR3 DNA reads as TGTGCCAGCAGTTTCAGCGGGATCGGGACAGATACGCAGTATTTT. It encodes CASSFSGIGTDTQYF.